A single sample gave rise to the 25 T cell receptor beta chains below, sequenced in a study of blood T cell repertoires in COVID-19. The method was immunoSEQ multiplex PCR; TCRdb's version includes in-frame clones alone and lacks a portion of them. Here the sample spans under 200,000 clones, 70% to 90% being singletons. The sequencing sample was made of peripheral blood. These receptors came from a woman in her 70s with acute or convalescent COVID-19.

This chain joins TRBV4-1 and TRBJ1-1; D uncertain. The CDR3 covers 14 residues. Trimming pared 0 bases from V and 3 bases from J, leaving 8 bases between. CDR1 and CDR2 (germline): MGHRA, YSYEKL. The CDR3: CASSQDYRDTEAFF. CDR3 in DNA: TGCGCCAGCAGCCAAGATTATCGGGACACTGAAGCTTTCTTT.

This chain uses TRBV9 with TRBJ1-1, with D uncertain. Germline V gives CDR1 SGDLS, CDR2 YYNGEE. With 4 bases removed from V and 1 base from J, the gap between germline ends came to 8 bases. The CDR3 runs 13 residues. CDR3 DNA sequence: TGTGCCAGCAGCCCGGCGGGGAACACTGAAGCTTTCTTT. Translated, it gives CASSPAGNTEAFF. The whole variable domain, remainder taken from reference TRBV9 and TRBJ1-1, is DSGVTQTPKHLITATGQRVTLRCSPRSGDLSVYWYQQSLDQGLQFLIQYYNGEERAKGNILERFSAQQFPDLHSELNLSSLELGDSALYFCASSPAGNTEAFFGQGTRLTVV.

Turning to this clone: The junction shows a germline mismatch at one end, possibly a read error. J is TRBJ2-7 and V is TRBV29-1, with D possibly being TRBD2 (6 bases). Germline V gives CDR1 SQVTM, CDR2 ANQGSEA. The CDR3 length is 13 residues. The CDR3 DNA reads as TGCAGCGTGGTAGCGGCGGACTCCTACGAGCTGTACTTC. The encoded protein is CSVVAADSYELYF.

This chain uses TRBV9 with TRBJ2-1, with D maybe TRBD2 (6 bases). Germline lookup yields CDR1 SGDLS and CDR2 YYNGEE. V was trimmed by 2 bases and J by 6 bases, leaving 15 bases between them. This CDR3 region has 15 residues. CDR3 in DNA: TGTGCCAGCAGCGTCCCGGGACTGGGGGGCAATGAGCAGTTCTTC. Its translation: CASSVPGLGGNEQFF.

The V gene is TRBV28, the J gene TRBJ1-1; a weak D match, TRBD1 (5 bases). The ends were cut back, 4 bases at V and 0 bases at J, with 9 bases in the middle. CDR1 is MDHEN and CDR2 is SYDVKM in the germline V gene. The CDR3 runs 14 residues. CDR3 in amino acids: CASSSAGMNTEAFF. The CDR3 coding sequence is TGTGCCAGCAGTTCGGCAGGGATGAACACTGAAGCTTTCTTT.

This clone appeared once. The chain has TRBV4-3 and TRBJ2-1; D is possibly TRBD2 (7 bases). CDR1 LGHNA and CDR2 YSLEER come from the germline V gene. Trimming stripped 4 bases from V and 7 bases from J, with 17 bases between. The CDR3 has 15 residues. CDR3 residues: CASSPRGGARNEQFF. The CDR3 nucleotides are TGCGCCAGCAGCCCAAGAGGGGGGGCAAGGAATGAGCAGTTCTTC.

A single count supports this clone. J is TRBJ2-3 and V is TRBV5-1; 13 positions match TRBD2. V lost 3 bases to trimming and J lost 4 bases; unmatched junction nucleotides: 5. Per the germline V gene, CDR1 is SGHRS and CDR2 is YFSETQ. This CDR3 has 16 residues. CDR3 nucleotides: TGCGCCAGCAGCTCAGGACTAGCGGGAGAGGCAGATACGCAGTATTTT. Translated: CASSSGLAGEADTQYF. Based on the CDR3 plus reference TRBV5-1 and TRBJ2-3, the full variable domain is KAGVTQTPRYLIKTRGQQVTLSCSPISGHRSVSWYQQTPGQGLQFLFEYFSETQRNKGNFPGRFSGRQFSNSRSEMNVSTLELGDSALYLCASSSGLAGEADTQYFGPGTRLTVL.

CDR3 sequence (DNA): TGTGCCAGCAGCCCCCGGGGTGAAAAACTGTTTTTT. This encodes CASSPRGEKLFF. This chain links TRBV7-9 with TRBJ1-4, with D uncertain. Trimming stripped 5 bases from V and 7 bases from J, with 8 bases between. The V gene's germline CDR1 is SEHNR and CDR2 FQNEAQ (reference sequence). The CDR3 is 12 amino acids.

The chain couples TRBV19 to TRBJ1-5, with TRBD1 matching over 7 bases. The CDR3 is 15 residues long. V was clipped by 3 bases and J by 4 bases; unmatched bases: 6. CDR1 is LNHDA and CDR2 is SQIVND in the germline V gene (reference sequence). The CDR3: CASSIGARGNQPQHF. In DNA, the CDR3 is TGTGCCAGTAGTATCGGAGCCAGGGGGAATCAGCCCCAGCATTTT.

This clone appeared once. The CDR3 protein is CASDYRREGRGNEQFF. The CDR3 DNA is TGTGCCAGCGACTACAGGCGGGAGGGCCGAGGCAATGAGCAGTTCTTC. The rearrangement links TRBV2 to TRBJ2-1, with 9 bases lining up with TRBD2. From germline, CDR1 is SNHLY and CDR2 FYNNEI. V trimming: 8 bases; J trimming: 6 bases; junction bases outside the gene matches: 14. The CDR3 has 16 residues.

This clone was detected once. The chain combines TRBV20-1 with TRBJ2-7, with D tentatively TRBD1 (5 bases). Germline V CDR1 and CDR2: DFQATT, SNEGSKA (reference sequence). Trimming cost V 3 bases and J 3 bases, with 6 bases left between them. CDR3 length equals 11 residues. The CDR3: CSASDSYEQYF. CDR3 DNA sequence: TGCAGTGCTAGTGACAGCTACGAGCAGTACTTC.

This clone was observed a handful of times. The chain has TRBV6-5 and TRBJ2-2; D is possibly TRBD1 (6 bases). The CDR3 has 14 amino acids. V dropped 6 bases and J dropped 6 bases, with 14 bases sitting between them. The V gene's germline CDR1 is MNHEY and CDR2 SVGAGI. DNA for the CDR3: TGTGCCAGCAGCCGACAGGCCATGGCCGGGGAGCTGTTTTTT. Its protein product is CASSRQAMAGELFF.

The J gene is TRBJ2-5, the V gene TRBV9; D is possibly TRBD1 (5 bases). The CDR3 loop spans 15 amino acids. In germline, CDR1 is SGDLS, CDR2 YYNGEE. V was clipped by 4 bases and J by 5 bases, with 18 bases between them. CDR3 bases: TGTGCCAGCAGCCGGAAAGACAGATTCGAGGAGACCCAGTACTTC. It is translated as CASSRKDRFEETQYF.

V usage is TRBV6-5 and J usage is TRBJ2-5; 7 bases are a match to TRBD2. CDR3 size: 15 residues. V was pared by 6 bases and J by 5 bases, with 12 bases of the junction left unmatched. CDR1 MNHEY and CDR2 SVGAGI come from the germline V gene. The chain's CDR3 is CASSETSMAWETQYF. For the CDR3, the DNA is TGTGCCAGCAGCGAGACTAGCATGGCCTGGGAGACCCAGTACTTC.

V is TRBV15 and J is TRBJ2-7, with 8 nucleotides matching TRBD1. The length of the CDR3 is 15 residues. The germline V gene encodes CDR1 LNHNV and CDR2 YYDKDF (reference sequence). V shed 2 bases, J shed 0 bases, and the junction held 3 bases outside the gene matches. The CDR3 DNA is TGTGCCACCAGCAGACCGGGACAGGACTCCTACGAGCAGTACTTC. Protein sequence: CATSRPGQDSYEQYF.

This clone was detected a few times. The chain carries TRBV19 and TRBJ2-7, with 10 bases that match TRBD1. V shed 9 bases, J shed 3 bases, and the junction held 11 bases outside the gene matches. The CDR3 length is 15 residues. Looked up from germline, CDR1 is LNHDA and CDR2 is SQIVND (reference sequence). CDR3 DNA: TGTGCCAGCCGGACAGGGGGGTTACAGAACTACGAGCAGTACTTC. Translating it yields CASRTGGLQNYEQYF.

CDR3 sequence (DNA): TGTGCCAGCAGCGTAGGAGGGGGATACAATGAGCAGTTCTTC. Encoded protein: CASSVGGGYNEQFF. The rearrangement joins TRBV9 to TRBJ2-1, with D tentatively TRBD1 (6 bases). V was clipped by 0 bases and J by 4 bases, with 8 bases between them. CDR1 SGDLS and CDR2 YYNGEE come from the germline V gene. The CDR3 has 14 amino acids.

V is TRBV20-1 and J is TRBJ1-6; the D gene is possibly TRBD1 (6 bases). V was clipped by 3 bases and J by 8 bases, with 17 bases between them. In germline, CDR1 is DFQATT, CDR2 SNEGSKA (reference sequence). This CDR3 comprises 15 residues. As DNA, the CDR3 is TGCAGTGCTAGTCTTTACCCCGGGGGGCATTCACCCCTCCACTTT. It codes for CSASLYPGGHSPLHF.

The chain has TRBV10-2 and TRBJ1-4; D call uncertain. CDR1 and CDR2 (germline): WSHSY, SAAADI. The ends were cut back, 0 bases at V and 2 bases at J, with 7 bases in the middle. The CDR3 length is 15 residues. The CDR3 here is CASSESRATNEKLFF. CDR3 sequence (DNA): TGCGCCAGCAGTGAGTCGAGGGCCACTAATGAAAAACTGTTTTTT.

V gene TRBV6-6 combines with J gene TRBJ2-7; D unresolved. This CDR3 has 12 residues. Trimming took 2 bases from V and 6 from J, leaving 8 bases between them. CDR1 and CDR2 (germline): MNHNY, SVGAGI (reference sequence). The CDR3 reads CASSYRYSEQYF. The CDR3 bases are TGTGCCAGCAGTTACAGATACTCCGAGCAGTACTTC.

The J gene is TRBJ2-1, the V gene TRBV9, with TRBD2 identical over 12 bases. V lost 2 bases, J lost 9 bases, and 3 bases stayed unmatched. CDR1 is SGDLS and CDR2 is YYNGEE in the germline V gene. The CDR3 is made up of 14 amino acids. The CDR3 protein is CASSVASGRVEQFF. Here the CDR3 DNA reads TGTGCCAGCAGCGTGGCTAGCGGGAGGGTTGAGCAGTTCTTC.

This chain links TRBV9 with TRBJ1-4, with 9 bases aligning to TRBD1. Germline-derived CDR1 and CDR2 are SGDLS and YYNGEE. The CDR3 runs 15 residues. J lost 8 bases, V lost 3 bases, and 8 bases had no gene match. In DNA form, the CDR3 reads TGTGCCAGCAGCGGGGGGACAGGGTTTTTAGAAAAACTGTTTTTT. This sequence encodes CASSGGTGFLEKLFF.

The chain employs TRBV7-6 and TRBJ2-3; TRBD2 might be the D (6 bases). This CDR3 spans 16 amino acids. The V gene lost 2 bases and the J gene lost 2 bases, with 14 bases spanning the gap. Germline loops: CDR1 SGHVS, CDR2 FNYEAQ. The CDR3 protein is CASSLISREPTDTQYF. CDR3 DNA sequence: TGTGCCAGCAGCTTAATTAGCCGGGAGCCCACAGATACGCAGTATTTT.

J is TRBJ2-4 and V is TRBV5-6; D unresolved. CDR1 is SGHDT and CDR2 is YYEEEE in the germline V gene. The CDR3 contains 14 residues. The germline V and J ends were trimmed by 2 bases and 7 bases, with 13 bases remaining between them. Written as DNA, the CDR3 is TGTGCCAGCAGCTTATCCGTATCCCAGAACATTCAGTACTTC. Translation gives CASSLSVSQNIQYF.

The chain employs TRBV4-1 and TRBJ2-6; 9 nucleotides align to TRBD1. The germline V gene encodes CDR1 MGHRA and CDR2 YSYEKL. The CDR3 spans 19 residues. Germline trimming cut 4 bases from V and 0 bases from J; bases unmatched to any gene: 10. CDR3 residues: CASSPGTGLTLSGANVLTF. In nucleotides, the CDR3 is TGCGCCAGCAGCCCGGGGACAGGGTTAACCCTCTCTGGGGCCAACGTCCTGACTTTC.